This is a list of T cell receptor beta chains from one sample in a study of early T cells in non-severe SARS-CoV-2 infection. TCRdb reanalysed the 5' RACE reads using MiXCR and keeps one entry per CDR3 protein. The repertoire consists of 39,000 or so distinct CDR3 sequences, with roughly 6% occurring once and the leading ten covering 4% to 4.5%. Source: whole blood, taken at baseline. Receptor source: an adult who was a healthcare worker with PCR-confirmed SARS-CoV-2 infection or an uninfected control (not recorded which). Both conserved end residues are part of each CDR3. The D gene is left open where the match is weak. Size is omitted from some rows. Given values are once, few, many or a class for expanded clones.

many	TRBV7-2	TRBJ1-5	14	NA	CASSLNVGNQPQHF	TGTGCCAGCAGCTTGAATGTAGGCAATCAGCCCCAGCATTTT
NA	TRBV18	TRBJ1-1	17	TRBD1	CASSPPGQGHLNTEAFF	TGTGCCAGCTCACCACCGGGACAGGGACATCTGAACACTGAAGCTTTCTTT
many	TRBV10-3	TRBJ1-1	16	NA	CAISGWAAQGSTEAFF	TGTGCCATCAGTGGGTGGGCAGCACAGGGTTCCACTGAAGCTTTCTTT
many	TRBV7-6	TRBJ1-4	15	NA	CASSLVAGFSWKLFF	TGTGCCAGCAGCTTAGTGGCAGGATTCTCGTGGAAACTGTTTTTT
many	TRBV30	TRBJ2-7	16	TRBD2	CAWSVRGAGLFYEQYF	TGTGCCTGGAGTGTTCGGGGAGCGGGACTCTTCTACGAGCAGTACTTC
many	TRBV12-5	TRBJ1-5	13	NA	CASGEQANQPQHF	TGTGCTAGTGGCGAACAAGCAAATCAGCCCCAGCATTTT
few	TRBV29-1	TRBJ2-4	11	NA	CSVDLENIQYF	TGCAGCGTTGACCTAGAGAACATTCAGTACTTC
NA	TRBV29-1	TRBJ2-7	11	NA	CSVEGFHEQYF	TGCAGCGTTGAAGGGTTCCACGAGCAGTACTTC
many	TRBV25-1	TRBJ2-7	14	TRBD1	CASSDPTGPYEQYF	TGTGCCAGCAGTGACCCGACAGGGCCCTACGAGCAGTACTTC
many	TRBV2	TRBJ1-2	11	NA	CASSEVVGYTF	TGTGCCAGCAGTGAAGTGGTGGGCTACACCTTC
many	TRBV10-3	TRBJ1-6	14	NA	CAISAAGVEAPLHF	TGTGCCATCAGTGCCGCAGGGGTGGAGGCACCCCTCCACTTT
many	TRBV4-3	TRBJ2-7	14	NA	CASSQGMETAEQYF	TGCGCCAGCAGCCAAGGGATGGAGACAGCCGAGCAGTACTTC
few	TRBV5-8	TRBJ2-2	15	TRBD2	CASSPGTRGTGELFF	TGTGCCAGCAGCCCCGGGACTAGAGGGACCGGGGAGCTGTTTTTT
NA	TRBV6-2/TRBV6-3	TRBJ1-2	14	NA	CASRAGGSTYGYTF	TGTGCCAGCAGGGCTGGAGGCTCTACCTATGGCTACACCTTC
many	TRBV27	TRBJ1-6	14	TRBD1	CASGPDRGNSPLHF	TGTGCCAGCGGCCCAGACAGGGGGAATTCACCCCTCCACTTT
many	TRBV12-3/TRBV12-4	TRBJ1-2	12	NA	CASREGGDGYTF	TGTGCCAGCAGGGAGGGGGGTGATGGCTACACCTTC
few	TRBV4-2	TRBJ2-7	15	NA	CASSQERGDRYEQYF	TGTGCCAGCAGCCAAGAGAGGGGCGATCGATACGAGCAGTACTTC
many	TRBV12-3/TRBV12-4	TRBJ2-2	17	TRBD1	CASSFHVGTENTGELFF	TGTGCCAGCAGTTTCCATGTTGGGACAGAGAACACCGGGGAGCTGTTTTTT
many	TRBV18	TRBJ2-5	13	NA	CASSQGPEETQYF	TGTGCCAGCTCACAAGGACCCGAAGAGACCCAGTACTTC
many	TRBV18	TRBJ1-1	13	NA	CASSPGRNTEAFF	TGTGCCAGCTCACCAGGGAGGAACACTGAAGCTTTCTTT
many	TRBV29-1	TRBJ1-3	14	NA	CSVEGWDSGNTIYF	TGCAGCGTTGAGGGATGGGACTCTGGAAACACCATATATTTT
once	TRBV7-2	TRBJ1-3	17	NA	CASSLAGQGRSGNTIYF	TGTGCCAGCAGCTTAGCGGGGCAGGGGCGCTCTGGAAACACCATATATTTT
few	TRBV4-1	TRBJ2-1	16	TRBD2	CASSQVGGSSFDEQFF	TGCGCCAGCAGCCAAGTAGGCGGGAGTAGTTTCGATGAGCAGTTCTTC
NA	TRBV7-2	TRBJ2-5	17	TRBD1	CASNFIGGLRLQETQYF	TGTGCCAGCAACTTCATAGGGGGCCTCCGACTACAAGAGACCCAGTACTTC
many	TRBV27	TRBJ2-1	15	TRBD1	CASSPTPTGYNEQFF	TGTGCCAGCAGTCCAACACCGACAGGGTACAATGAGCAGTTCTTC
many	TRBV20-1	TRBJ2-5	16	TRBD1	CSALVDRAPTRETQYF	TGCAGTGCCCTAGTAGACAGGGCCCCAACCAGGGAGACCCAGTACTTC
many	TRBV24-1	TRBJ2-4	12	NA	CATSDYANIQYF	TGTGCCACCAGTGATTACGCTAACATTCAGTACTTC
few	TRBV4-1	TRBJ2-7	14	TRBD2	CASSQDASGAGRYF	TGCGCCAGCAGCCAAGATGCTAGCGGGGCTGGGCGGTACTTC
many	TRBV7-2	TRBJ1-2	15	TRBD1	CASSLVGDREYGYTF	TGTGCCAGCAGCTTAGTTGGGGACAGGGAGTATGGCTACACCTTC
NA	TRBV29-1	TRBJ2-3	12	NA	CSAASLTDTQYF	TGCAGCGCGGCATCACTCACAGATACGCAGTATTTT